This note documents a single TCR beta chain sequence. Antigen: not known. This specimen comes from a study of T cells after yellow fever vaccination. On the study more broadly: Where fractions had low cell numbers, libraries were prepared from them with the SMART-Seq v4 Ultra Low Input RNA kit.

The study's findings and limits: Among primary-vaccination clones, most reappeared after the booster, at around 97% for CD4 and under 90% for CD8. Although most clonotypes did not, a small share appeared in both CD4 and CD8 compartments.

Losses at the gene ends were 4 bases for V and 6 bases for J; bases not matched to a gene: 8. The CDR3 totals 15 residues. CDR1 is MNHNS, CDR2 SASEGT, per germline. Making TCR cDNA involved 5'RACE template switching, which added UMIs and a universal primer site. Via MiXCR, TCRdb re-called the 5' RACE reads, giving one row per CDR3 protein. The sample lists about 350,000 distinct CDR3 sequences, 4.1% occurring once. Sequenced material: PBMCs, taken 5 days after the yellow fever booster vaccination. The TCR originated in a man between 18 and 29 years old who received the YFV17D yellow fever vaccine. The chain carries TRBV6-1 and TRBJ2-3; TRBD2 agrees at 9 bases. As DNA, the CDR3 is TGTGCCAGCAGTGGACTAGCGGCTACACGGGATACGCAGTATTTT. Translation gives CASSGLAATRDTQYF.